This T cell receptor (beta chain) was sequenced in a study of CD4 T cells in lung cancer. The protocol was immunoSEQ multiplex PCR, while the TCRdb copy is restricted to in-frame clones and leaves out a portion. The repertoire has more than 9,000 clones, around three fifths of them found once; the top ten carry 15% to 19%. CDR1 SGHRS and CDR2 YFSETQ come from the germline V gene. The CDR3 sequence is 15 residues long. V lost 4 bases and J 4 bases, leaving 17 bases between the germline ends. The lung tissue was taken at least 3 cm from the tumor in the same resection. The rearrangement uses TRBV5-1 and TRBJ1-1; D possibly corresponds to TRBD1 (6 bases). This sequence was found in a man aged 60 to 69 with non-small cell lung cancer. Sequencing was done on a sample of normal lung tissue taken away from the tumor. DNA of the CDR3: TGCGCCAGCAGCCCGGAGGCAGGGGTTGGCACTGAAGCTTTCTTT. Translation: CASSPEAGVGTEAFF.